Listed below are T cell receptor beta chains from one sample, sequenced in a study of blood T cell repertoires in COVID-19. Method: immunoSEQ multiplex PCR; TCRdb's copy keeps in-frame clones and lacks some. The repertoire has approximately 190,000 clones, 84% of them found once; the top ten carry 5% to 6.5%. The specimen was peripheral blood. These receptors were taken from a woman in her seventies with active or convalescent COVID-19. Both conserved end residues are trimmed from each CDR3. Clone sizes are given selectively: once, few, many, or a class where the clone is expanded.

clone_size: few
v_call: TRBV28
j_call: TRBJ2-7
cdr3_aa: ASSLEDSSYEQY

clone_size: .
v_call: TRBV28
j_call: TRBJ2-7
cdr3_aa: ASSLLRLAGVGQY

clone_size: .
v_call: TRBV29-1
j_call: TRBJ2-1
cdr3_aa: SVEDWTSVDEQF

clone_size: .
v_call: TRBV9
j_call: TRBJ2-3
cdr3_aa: ASSPVAGGSNTQY

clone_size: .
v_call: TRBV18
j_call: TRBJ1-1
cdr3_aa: ASSPGQGKLNTEAF

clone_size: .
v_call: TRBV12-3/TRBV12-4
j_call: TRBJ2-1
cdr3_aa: ASTIYQNEQF

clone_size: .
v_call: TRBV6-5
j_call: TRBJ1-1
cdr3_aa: ASSSPGGVNTEAF

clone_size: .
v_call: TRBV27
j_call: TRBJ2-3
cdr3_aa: ASKSDGLAGGVTQY

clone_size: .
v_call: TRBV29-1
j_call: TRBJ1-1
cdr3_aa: SVGKGRDTEAF

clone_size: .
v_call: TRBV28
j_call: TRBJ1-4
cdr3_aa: ASSLVQGALIEKLF

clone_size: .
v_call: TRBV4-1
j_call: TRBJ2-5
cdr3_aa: ASSQDPPELRGRETQY

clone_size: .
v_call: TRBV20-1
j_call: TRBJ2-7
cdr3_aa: SASVREGYEQY

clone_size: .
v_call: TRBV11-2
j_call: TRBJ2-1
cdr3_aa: ASSLRNRVSYNEQF

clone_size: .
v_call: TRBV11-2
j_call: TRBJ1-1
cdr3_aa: ASRYTGTANTEAF

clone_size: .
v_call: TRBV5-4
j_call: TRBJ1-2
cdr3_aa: ASSLTHSGGGYT

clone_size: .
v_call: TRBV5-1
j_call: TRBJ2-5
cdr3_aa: ASSSLGAGAQETQY

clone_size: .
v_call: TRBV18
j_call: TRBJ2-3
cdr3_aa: ASSPTQGGDTQY

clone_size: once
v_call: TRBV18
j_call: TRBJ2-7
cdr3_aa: ASSLSGLADYEQY

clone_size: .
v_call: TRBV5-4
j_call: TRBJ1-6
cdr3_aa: ASSWNRGNSPLH

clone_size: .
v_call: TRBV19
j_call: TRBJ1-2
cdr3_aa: ASSIVGTGNYGYT

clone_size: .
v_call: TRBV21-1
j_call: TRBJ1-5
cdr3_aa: ASSTSQPQH

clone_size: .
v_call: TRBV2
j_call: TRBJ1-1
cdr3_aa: ASSRGDTEAF

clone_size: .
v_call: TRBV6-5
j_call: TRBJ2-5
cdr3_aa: ASGRTSGKETQY

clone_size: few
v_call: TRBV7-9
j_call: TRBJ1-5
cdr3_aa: ASSLVWGPGDPFNQPQH

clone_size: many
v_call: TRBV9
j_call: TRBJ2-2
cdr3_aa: ASTRDSYTGELF

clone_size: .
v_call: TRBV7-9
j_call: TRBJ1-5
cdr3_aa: ASSLAEGAVGNQPQH

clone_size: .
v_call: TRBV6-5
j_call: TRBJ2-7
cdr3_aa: ASLEGSEQY

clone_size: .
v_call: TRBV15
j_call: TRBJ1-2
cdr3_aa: ATSRGGQYYGYT

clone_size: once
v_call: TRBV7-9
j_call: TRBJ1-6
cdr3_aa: ASSRTGVGSPLH

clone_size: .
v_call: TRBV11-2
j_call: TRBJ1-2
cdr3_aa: ASSLGNRGRGGYT

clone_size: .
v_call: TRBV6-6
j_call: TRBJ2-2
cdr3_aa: ASRGQGLMF

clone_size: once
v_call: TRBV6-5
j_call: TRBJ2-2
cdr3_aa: ASSYSRIAATGELF

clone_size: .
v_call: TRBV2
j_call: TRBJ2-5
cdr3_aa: ASRGAETQY

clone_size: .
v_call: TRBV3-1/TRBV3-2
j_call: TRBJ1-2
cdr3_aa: ASSQPGQGAHNYGYT

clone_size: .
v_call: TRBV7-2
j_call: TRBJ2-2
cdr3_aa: ASSPQLAGGIGELF

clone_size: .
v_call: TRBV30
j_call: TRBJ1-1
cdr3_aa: AWSSTAIMTGVTEAF

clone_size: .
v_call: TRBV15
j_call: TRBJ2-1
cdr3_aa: ATSRDRLKTTEQF

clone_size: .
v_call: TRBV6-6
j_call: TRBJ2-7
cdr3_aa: ATHRDNHEQY

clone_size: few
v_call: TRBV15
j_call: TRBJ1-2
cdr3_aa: ATSRDRGQYGYT

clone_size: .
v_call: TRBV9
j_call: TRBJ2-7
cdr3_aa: ASSVPGGQAVYEQY

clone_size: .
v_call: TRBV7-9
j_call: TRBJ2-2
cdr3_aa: ASSEPGQFGELF

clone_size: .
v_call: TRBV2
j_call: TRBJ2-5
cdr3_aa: ASRTRLTFQETQY

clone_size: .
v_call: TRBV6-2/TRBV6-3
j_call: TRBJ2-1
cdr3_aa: ASSLGLAGVNEQF

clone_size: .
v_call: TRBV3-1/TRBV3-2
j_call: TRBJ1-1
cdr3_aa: ASSPGQTLTEAF

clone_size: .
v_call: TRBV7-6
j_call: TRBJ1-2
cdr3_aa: ASSLVAGGGYT

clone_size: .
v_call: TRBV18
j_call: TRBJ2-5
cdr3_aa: ASSPMGLAGEETQY

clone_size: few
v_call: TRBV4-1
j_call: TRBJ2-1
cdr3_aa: ASSPFWGAASGNNEQF

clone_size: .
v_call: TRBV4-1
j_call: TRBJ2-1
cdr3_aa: ASSPRAGGTYNEQF